This TCR beta chain was sequenced during a study of OX40 agonist ivuxolimab in advanced cancers. Turning to the overall study: Ivuxolimab was an agonistic, fully human IgG2 monoclonal antibody directed against OX40 (CD134), a costimulatory receptor. Patients were allowed to have had prior anti-PD-1, anti-PD-L1 or anti-CTLA-4 therapy, and approximately 39% of the dose-escalation patients had been treated with checkpoint inhibitors. The point of sequencing TCRbeta in the periphery was to test whether ivuxolimab changed TCR sequence diversity and drove clonal T-cell expansion. Intravenous ivuxolimab was administered to patients every 2 weeks at six dose levels: 0.01, 0.1, 0.3, 1.5, 3 and 10 mg/kg. Three dose-escalation patients achieved partial responses, one with hepatocellular carcinoma and two with cutaneous melanoma. The paper describes the monotherapy dose-escalation part (N = 52 patients) of the phase I trial of ivuxolimab. Of the roughly 52 dose-escalation patients, hepatocellular carcinoma was present in roughly 19, melanoma in roughly 15, renal cell carcinoma in 9 and head and neck cancer in 9. In the dose-escalation cohort, 75% to 85% of patients were male, and the mean age was roughly 56 years with a range of about 23 to 79. What the research found in general, with its limitations: Partial responders in the 0.1-3.0 mg/kg groups had among the lowest normalized peripheral clonal expansion, especially among CD8+ T cells. Which antigens the clonally expanded peripheral T cells were specific for was not determined. On average, CD8+ T cells showed more expanded clones than CD4+ T cells after ivuxolimab. Clonal expansion of both CD4+ and CD8+ blood T cells was observed from baseline to week 6 at doses 0.1 to 3.0 mg/kg. Low levels of normalized T-cell clonal expansion were also seen in some patients who did not respond.

A word on this clone: The clone's antigen remains unknown. Qualities for individual bases were not recorded, and no much larger clone is one base off.

The trial excluded patients who had a history of autoimmune disease or who were on systemic immunosuppression. Peripheral blood for TCR sequencing was collected from all dose cohorts at baseline, on cycle 4 day 1, and on cycle 7 day 1. Samples came from an open-label, multicenter, first-in-human phase I dose-escalation trial of ivuxolimab. Adults with locally advanced or metastatic melanoma, renal cell, hepatocellular, or head and neck squamous cell carcinoma were enrolled in the trial. Before TCR sequencing, CD4+ T cells and CD8+ T cells were sorted from peripheral blood as separate populations. To sequence the TCRbeta CDR3 region, genomic DNA was isolated from the sorted cells. The immunoSEQ Assay was used to sequence the TCRbeta CDR3 regions. TCRdb retrieved this table from immuneACCESS and kept in-frame rearrangements only. Not all clones are present; in checked studies, unresolved V genes account for under half, and no reason is known for the remainder. The sample table shows about 50,000 clones, and roughly three quarters are seen once. Of the sample, over 2% is held by the ten largest clones.

At the junction V is shortened by 6 bases and J by 6 bases, with 15 bases in between. Sequences KGHSH (CDR1) and LQKENI (CDR2) are obtained from the germline V gene. From cysteine to phenylalanine, the CDR3 is 13 amino acids long. Left in the record is the CDR3 DNA by itself, 39 bases read in frame from the first base. The sequence links TRBV18 to TRBJ2-7, and possibly TRBD1, on 6 matching bases. The TCR was taken from an adult with an advanced solid tumor such as melanoma, head and neck, liver or kidney cancer. The sequenced sample was CD4+ or CD8+ T cells sorted from blood, obtained in a trial of the OX40 agonist ivuxolimab. The CDR3 reads CASSDLGRGEQYF. The bases read TGTGCCAGCTCCGATCTCGGCAGGGGCGAGCAGTACTTC.